The rows below give T cell receptor beta chains drawn from one sample of a study of T cells expressing NK-cell markers. No DNA is given; TCRdb re-called the 5' RACE reads and lists each CDR3 protein once. Recorded for this sample: 150,000 to 180,000 distinct CDR3 sequences. The specimen sequenced was blood T cells: a sorted CD56 or NKG2C T cell subset, CD4+ or CD8+ T cells, or bulk PBMC T cells (not recorded which). These receptors were collected from a woman aged 45-60 years in good health. The CDR3 runs from the conserved cysteine through the conserved F or W. Fields, in order: J gene, V gene, CDR3 protein.

TRBJ2-1,TRBV2,CASSEARSEQFF
TRBJ2-1,TRBV19,CASSIATITYNEQFF
TRBJ1-2,TRBV7-9,CASYGPGLYGYTF
TRBJ2-1,TRBV15,CAISGSSYNEQFF
TRBJ2-1,TRBV27,CASSEAYRYNEQFF
TRBJ2-5,TRBV12-3/TRBV12-4,CASSLAGGGETQYF
TRBJ2-7,TRBV30,CAWRREGPEQYF
TRBJ2-1,TRBV20-1,CSARTSDSYNEQFF
TRBJ2-6,TRBV14,CASSQGSSGANVLTF
TRBJ1-1,TRBV5-1,CASSLGPTSRGTEAFF